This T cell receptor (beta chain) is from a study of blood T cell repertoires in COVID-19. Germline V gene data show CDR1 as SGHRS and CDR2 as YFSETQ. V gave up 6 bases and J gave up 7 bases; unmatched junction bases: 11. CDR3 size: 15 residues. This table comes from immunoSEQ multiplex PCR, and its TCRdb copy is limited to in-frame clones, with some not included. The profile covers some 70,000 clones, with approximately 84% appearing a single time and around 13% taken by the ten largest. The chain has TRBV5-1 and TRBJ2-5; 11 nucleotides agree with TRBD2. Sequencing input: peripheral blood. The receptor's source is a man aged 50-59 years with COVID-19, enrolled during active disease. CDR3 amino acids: CASNLATSGTGTQYF. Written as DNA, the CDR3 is TGCGCCAGCAACCTAGCGACTAGCGGGACCGGGACCCAGTACTTC.